This T cell receptor beta chain came from a study of CD8 T cells in Susac syndrome. Study-level findings and limits: Individuals included in the TCR sequencing and HLA analysis were acknowledged by the study to be relatively few in number.

From blood CD8+ and CD4+ T cells, TCR beta sequences were generated. The patients with Susac syndrome satisfied recently defined diagnostic criteria for either definite or probable disease. RNA was extracted with the RNeasy kit, and a quantity of roughly 0.5 to 1 ug was reverse transcribed using random hexamers. The amplification used immunoSEQ multiplex PCR on TCR beta CDR3; it spanned 54 Vbeta and 13 Jbeta. TCRdb called the immunoSEQ multiplex PCR reads again in MiXCR, with one record for every CDR3 protein. Of under 150,000 distinct CDR3 sequences listed, 85% to 95% are singletons. Concerning this clonotype itself: The target antigen is unknown.

V lost 4 bases to trimming and J lost 7 bases; unmatched junction nucleotides: 12. The CDR3 consists of 15 residues. Source material: CD4+ T cells from PBMCs. This receptor was obtained from a human donor with Susac syndrome. The chain joins TRBV12-3 or TRBV12-4 to TRBJ1-1, with 7 bases that match TRBD1. For the CDR3, the DNA is TGTGCCAGCAGTTCAGGGGGGACAGCAAGGGGTGAAGCTTTCTTT. It yields the protein CASSSGGTARGEAFF.